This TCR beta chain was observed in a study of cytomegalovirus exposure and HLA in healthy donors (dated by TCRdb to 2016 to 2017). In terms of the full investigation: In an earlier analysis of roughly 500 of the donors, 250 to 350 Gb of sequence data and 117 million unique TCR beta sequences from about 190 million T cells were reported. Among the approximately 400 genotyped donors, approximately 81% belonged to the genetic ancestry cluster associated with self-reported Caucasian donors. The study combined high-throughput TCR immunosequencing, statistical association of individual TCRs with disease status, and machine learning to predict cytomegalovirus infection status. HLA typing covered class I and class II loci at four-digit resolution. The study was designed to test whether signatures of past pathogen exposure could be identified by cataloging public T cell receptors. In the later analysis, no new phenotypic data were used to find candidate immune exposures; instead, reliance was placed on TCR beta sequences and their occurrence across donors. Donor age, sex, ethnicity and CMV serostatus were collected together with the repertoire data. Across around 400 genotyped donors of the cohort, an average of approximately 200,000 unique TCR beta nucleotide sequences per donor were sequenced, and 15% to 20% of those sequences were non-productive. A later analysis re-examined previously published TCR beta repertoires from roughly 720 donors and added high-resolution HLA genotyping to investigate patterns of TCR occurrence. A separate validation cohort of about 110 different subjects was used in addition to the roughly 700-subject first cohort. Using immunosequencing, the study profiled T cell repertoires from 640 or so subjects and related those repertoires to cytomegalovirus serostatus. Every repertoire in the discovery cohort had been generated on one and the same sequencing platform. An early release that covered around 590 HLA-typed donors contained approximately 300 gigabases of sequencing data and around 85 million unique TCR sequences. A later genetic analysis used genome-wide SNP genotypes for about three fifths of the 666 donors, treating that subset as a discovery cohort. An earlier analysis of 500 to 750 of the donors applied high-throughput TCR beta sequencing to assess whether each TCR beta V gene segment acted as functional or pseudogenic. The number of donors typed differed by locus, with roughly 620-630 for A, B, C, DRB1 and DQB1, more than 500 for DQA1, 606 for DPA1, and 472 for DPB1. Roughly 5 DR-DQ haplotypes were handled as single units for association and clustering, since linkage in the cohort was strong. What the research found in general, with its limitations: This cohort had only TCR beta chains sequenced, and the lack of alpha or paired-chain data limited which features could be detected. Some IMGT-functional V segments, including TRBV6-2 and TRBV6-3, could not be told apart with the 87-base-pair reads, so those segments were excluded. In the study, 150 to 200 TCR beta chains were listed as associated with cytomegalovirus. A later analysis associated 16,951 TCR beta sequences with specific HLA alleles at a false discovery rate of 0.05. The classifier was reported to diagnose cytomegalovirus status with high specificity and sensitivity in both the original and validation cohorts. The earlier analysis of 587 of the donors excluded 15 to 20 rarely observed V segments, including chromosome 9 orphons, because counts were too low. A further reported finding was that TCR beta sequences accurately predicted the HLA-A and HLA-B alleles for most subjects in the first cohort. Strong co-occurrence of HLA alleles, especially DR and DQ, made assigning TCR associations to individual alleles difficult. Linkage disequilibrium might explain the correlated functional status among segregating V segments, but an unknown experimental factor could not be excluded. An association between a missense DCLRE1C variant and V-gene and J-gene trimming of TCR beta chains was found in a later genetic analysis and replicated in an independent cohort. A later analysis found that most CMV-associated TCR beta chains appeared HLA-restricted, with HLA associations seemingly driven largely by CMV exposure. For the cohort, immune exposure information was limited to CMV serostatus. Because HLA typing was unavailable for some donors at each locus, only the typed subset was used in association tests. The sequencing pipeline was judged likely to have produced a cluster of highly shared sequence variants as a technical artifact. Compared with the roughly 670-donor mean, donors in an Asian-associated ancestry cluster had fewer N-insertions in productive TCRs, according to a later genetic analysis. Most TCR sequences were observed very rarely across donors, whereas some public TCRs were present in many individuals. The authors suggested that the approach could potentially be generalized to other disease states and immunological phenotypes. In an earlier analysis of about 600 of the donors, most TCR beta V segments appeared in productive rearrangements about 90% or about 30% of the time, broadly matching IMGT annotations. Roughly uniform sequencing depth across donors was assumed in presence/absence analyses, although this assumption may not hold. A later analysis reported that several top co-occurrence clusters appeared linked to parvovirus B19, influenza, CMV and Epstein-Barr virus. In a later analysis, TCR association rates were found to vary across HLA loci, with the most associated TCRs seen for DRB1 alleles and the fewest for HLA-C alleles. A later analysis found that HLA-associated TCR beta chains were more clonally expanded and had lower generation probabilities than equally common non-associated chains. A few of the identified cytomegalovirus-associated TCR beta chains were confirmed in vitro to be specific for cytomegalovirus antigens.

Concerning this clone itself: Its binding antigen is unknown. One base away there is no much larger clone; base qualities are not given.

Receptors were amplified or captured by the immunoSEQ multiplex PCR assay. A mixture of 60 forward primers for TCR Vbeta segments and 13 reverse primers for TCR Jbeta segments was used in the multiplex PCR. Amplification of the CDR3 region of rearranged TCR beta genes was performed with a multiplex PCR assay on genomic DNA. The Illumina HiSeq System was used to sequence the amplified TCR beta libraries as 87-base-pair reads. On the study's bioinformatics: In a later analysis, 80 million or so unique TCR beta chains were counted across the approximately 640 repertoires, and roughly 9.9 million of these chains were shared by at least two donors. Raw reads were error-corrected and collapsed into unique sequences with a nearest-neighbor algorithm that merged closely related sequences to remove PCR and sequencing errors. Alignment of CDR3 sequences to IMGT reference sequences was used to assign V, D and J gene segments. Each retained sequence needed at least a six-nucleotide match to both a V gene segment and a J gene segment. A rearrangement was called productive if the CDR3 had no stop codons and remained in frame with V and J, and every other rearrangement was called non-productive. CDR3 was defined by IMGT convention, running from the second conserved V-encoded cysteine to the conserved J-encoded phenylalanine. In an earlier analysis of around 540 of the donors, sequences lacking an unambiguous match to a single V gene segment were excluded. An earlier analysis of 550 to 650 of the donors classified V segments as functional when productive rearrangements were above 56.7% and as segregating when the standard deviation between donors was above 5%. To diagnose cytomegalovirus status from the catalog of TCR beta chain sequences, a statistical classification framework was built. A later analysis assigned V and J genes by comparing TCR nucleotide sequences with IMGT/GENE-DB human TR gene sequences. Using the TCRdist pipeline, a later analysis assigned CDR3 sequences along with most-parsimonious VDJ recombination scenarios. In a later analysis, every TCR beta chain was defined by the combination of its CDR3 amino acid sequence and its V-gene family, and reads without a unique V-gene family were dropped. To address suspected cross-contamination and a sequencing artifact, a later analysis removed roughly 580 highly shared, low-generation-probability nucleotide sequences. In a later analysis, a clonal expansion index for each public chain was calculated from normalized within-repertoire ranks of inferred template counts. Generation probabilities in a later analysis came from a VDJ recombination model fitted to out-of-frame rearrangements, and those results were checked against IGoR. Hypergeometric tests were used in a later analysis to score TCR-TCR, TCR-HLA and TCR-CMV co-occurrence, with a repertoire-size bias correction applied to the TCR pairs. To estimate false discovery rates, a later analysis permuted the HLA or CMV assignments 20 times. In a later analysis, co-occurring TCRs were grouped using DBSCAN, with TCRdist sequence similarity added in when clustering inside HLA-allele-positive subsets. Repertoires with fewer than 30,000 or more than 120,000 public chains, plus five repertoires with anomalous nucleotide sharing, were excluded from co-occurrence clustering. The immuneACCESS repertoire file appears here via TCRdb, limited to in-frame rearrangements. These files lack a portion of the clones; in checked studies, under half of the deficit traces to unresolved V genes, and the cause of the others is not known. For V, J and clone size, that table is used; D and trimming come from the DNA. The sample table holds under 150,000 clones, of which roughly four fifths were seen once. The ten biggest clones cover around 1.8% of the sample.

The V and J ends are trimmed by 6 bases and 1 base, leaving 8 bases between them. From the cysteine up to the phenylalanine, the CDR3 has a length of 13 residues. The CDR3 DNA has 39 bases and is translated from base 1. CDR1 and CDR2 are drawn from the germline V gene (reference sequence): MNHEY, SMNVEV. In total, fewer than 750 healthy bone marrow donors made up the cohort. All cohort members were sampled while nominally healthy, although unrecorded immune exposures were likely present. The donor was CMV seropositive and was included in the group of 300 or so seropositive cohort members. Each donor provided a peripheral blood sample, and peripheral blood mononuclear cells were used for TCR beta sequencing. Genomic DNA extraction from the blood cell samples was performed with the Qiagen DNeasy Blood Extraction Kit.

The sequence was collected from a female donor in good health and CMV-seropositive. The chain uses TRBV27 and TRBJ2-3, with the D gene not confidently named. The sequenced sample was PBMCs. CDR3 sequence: CASRPSGTDTQYF. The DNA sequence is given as TGTGCCAGCAGGCCCAGTGGCACAGATACGCAGTATTTT.